Each of the 18 T cell receptor beta chains below was sequenced from the same sample in a study of OX40 agonist ivuxolimab in advanced cancers. Sequenced by immunoSEQ multiplex PCR; TCRdb stores in-frame clones only, minus some. This table has 55,000 to 85,000 clones, about 83% appearing once. Sequencing used CD4+ or CD8+ T cells sorted from blood, obtained in a trial of the OX40 agonist ivuxolimab. These receptors all stem from an adult with an advanced solid tumor such as melanoma, head and neck, liver or kidney cancer.

V is TRBV4-3 and J is TRBJ2-7, with D perhaps matching TRBD1 (6 bases). V was trimmed by 5 bases and J by 0 bases, leaving 14 bases between them. CDR1 and CDR2 from the germline V gene are LGHNA and YSLEER. The CDR3 extends over 15 amino acids. The DNA for the CDR3 is TGCGCCAGCAGCATGAGTGGGGGCGACTCCTACGAGCAGTACTTC. Encoded protein: CASSMSGGDSYEQYF.

The chain is built from TRBV6-5 and TRBJ1-1; D gene unclear. Trimming took 6 bases from V and 3 from J, leaving 11 bases between them. This CDR3 region has 13 residues. Germline loops: CDR1 MNHEY, CDR2 SVGAGI. The CDR3 bases are TGTGCCAGCAGAATGGTGCTCTACACTGAAGCTTTCTTT. This translates into CASRMVLYTEAFF.

The CDR3 coding sequence is TGTGCCAGCAGCTTAGTGGGAACACTTTACTCTGGAAACACCATATATTTT. Its protein product is CASSLVGTLYSGNTIYF. The genes are TRBV7-2 and TRBJ1-3; D unresolved. V lost 1 base and J lost 0, with 13 bases in between. The CDR3 length is 17 residues. Germline V gene lookup returns CDR1 SGHTA and CDR2 FQGNSA. Full variable domain (rest looked up from reference TRBV7-2 and TRBJ1-3): GAGVSQSPSNKVTEKGKDVELRCDPISGHTALYWYRQSLGQGLEFLIYFQGNSAPDKSGLPSDRFSAERTGGSVSTLTIQRTQQEDSAVYLCASSLVGTLYSGNTIYFGEGSWLTVV.

The genes are TRBV29-1 and TRBJ1-3; D unclear. The CDR3 consists of 12 residues. Germline lookup yields CDR1 SQVTM and CDR2 ANQGSEA. V was shortened by 4 bases and J by 2 bases, with 6 bases between the two germline ends. The CDR3, as DNA: TGCAGCGTTGTATTCCCTGGAAACACCATATATTTT. Translation gives CSVVFPGNTIYF.

J is TRBJ2-7 and V is TRBV2, with 7 bases matching TRBD2. Trimming took 7 bases from V and 3 from J; bases not matched to a gene: 9. CDR1 and CDR2 (germline): SNHLY, FYNNEI. The length of the CDR3 is 14 residues. CDR3 in amino acids: CASKGSPGGYEQYF. The CDR3 region has the DNA TGTGCCAGCAAGGGGTCCCCGGGGGGCTACGAGCAGTACTTC.

This clone was detected once. J is TRBJ2-7 and V is TRBV5-1; possibly TRBD2 for D (5 bases). This CDR3 contains 15 residues. V was clipped by 0 bases and J by 1 base, with 11 bases between them. In germline, CDR1 is SGHRS, CDR2 YFSETQ. CDR3 protein: CASSLALEASYEQYF. The CDR3 region has the DNA TGCGCCAGCAGCTTGGCCTTGGAGGCGTCCTACGAGCAGTACTTC.

The chain couples TRBV7-2 to TRBJ1-5, with D tentatively TRBD1 (6 bases). Germline lookup yields CDR1 SGHTA and CDR2 FQGNSA. Trimming shortened V by 0 bases and J by 3 bases, and 9 bases separated the two germline ends. The CDR3 spans 15 residues. Written as DNA, the CDR3 is TGTGCCAGCAGCTTAGCTGGGACACCCAATCAGCCCCAGCATTTT. This codes for CASSLAGTPNQPQHF.

The V call is TRBV5-5, the J call TRBJ1-2; D not certain. Germline values: CDR1 SGHKS, CDR2 YYEKEE (reference sequence). V lost 4 bases to trimming and J lost 5 bases, with 12 bases between them. The CDR3 has 13 residues. The CDR3 DNA reads TGTGCCAGCAGCGCGGTCCCAGAATATGGCTACACCTTC. It translates to CASSAVPEYGYTF. Filled out from reference TRBV5-5 and TRBJ1-2, the complete variable domain reads DAGVTQSPTHLIKTRGQQVTLRCSPISGHKSVSWYQQVLGQGPQFIFQYYEKEERGRGNFPDRFSARQFPNYSSELNVNALLLGDSALYLCASSAVPEYGYTFGSGTRLTVV.

This chain links TRBV5-4 with TRBJ2-6; 11 positions agree with TRBD2. Per the germline V gene, CDR1 is SGHNT and CDR2 is YYREEE (reference sequence). J lost 0 bases, V lost 0 bases, and 5 bases had no gene match. This CDR3 has 19 residues. The CDR3, as DNA: TGTGCCAGCAGCTTGGGTGCTAGCGGGGGGATCTCTGGGGCCAACGTCCTGACTTTC. Translating it yields CASSLGASGGISGANVLTF. The variable domain in full, completed from reference TRBV5-4 and TRBJ2-6, reads ETGVTQSPTHLIKTRGQQVTLRCSSQSGHNTVSWYQQALGQGPQFIFQYYREEENGRGNFPPRFSGLQFPNYSSELNVNALELDDSALYLCASSLGASGGISGANVLTFGAGSRLTVL.

The chain uses TRBV19 and TRBJ1-1; 10 bases agree with TRBD1. Germline CDR1 reads LNHDA; CDR2 reads SQIVND (reference sequence). V lost 6 bases to trimming and J lost 5 bases; unmatched junction nucleotides: 9. This CDR3 has 15 residues. CDR3 nucleotides: TGTGCCAGTAGGGCGCGGACAGGGGGTAGGACTGAAGCTTTCTTT. This translates into CASRARTGGRTEAFF. Full variable domain (outside the CDR3, taken from reference TRBV19 and TRBJ1-1): DGGITQSPKYLFRKEGQNVTLSCEQNLNHDAMYWYRQDPGQGLRLIYYSQIVNDFQKGDIAEGYSVSREKKESFPLTVTSAQKNPTAFYLCASRARTGGRTEAFFGQGTRLTVV.

This clone has more than one count but fewer than ten. The chain links TRBV6-5 to TRBJ2-7; D perhaps matches TRBD1 (5 bases). This CDR3 has 14 amino acids. Germline lookup yields CDR1 MNHEY and CDR2 SVGAGI. V was trimmed by 8 bases and J by 3 bases, leaving 17 bases between them. The CDR3 sequence: CASGAATPGYEQYF. The CDR3 bases are TGTGCCAGCGGGGCAGCCACTCCAGGCTACGAGCAGTACTTC.

The chain combines TRBV5-1 with TRBJ1-1; TRBD1 aligns across 10 bases. The CDR3 spans 16 residues. In germline, CDR1 is SGHRS, CDR2 YFSETQ. Losses at the gene ends were 3 bases for V and 4 bases for J; bases not matched to a gene: 9. CDR3 DNA: TGCGCCAGCAGCTCCGGCGGGGGGACAGGGGCCACTGAAGCTTTCTTT. Residues: CASSSGGGTGATEAFF.

CDR3 protein: CASSSNWGAYEQYF. DNA of the CDR3: TGTGCCAGCAGTTCCAACTGGGGGGCCTACGAGCAGTACTTC. This chain uses TRBV6-1 with TRBJ2-7; D might be TRBD2 (6 bases). The CDR3 runs 14 residues. Trimming removed 5 bases from V and 2 bases from J, with 13 bases in between. Germline V gives CDR1 MNHNS, CDR2 SASEGT.

The rearrangement links TRBV7-3 to TRBJ2-2; TRBD1 matches 8 bases. CDR3 length equals 17 residues. Germline V CDR1 and CDR2: SGHTA, FQGTGA. J gave up 4 bases and V 5 bases, and 12 bases lay outside the gene matches. CDR3 nucleotides: TGTGCCAGCAGCCCCCCCCGACAGGGGTTGAGCACCGGGGAGCTGTTTTTT. Its protein product is CASSPPRQGLSTGELFF.

This chain links TRBV6-8 with TRBJ2-6; perhaps TRBD2 as D (5 bases). This CDR3 is 14 amino acids long. The V gene's germline CDR1 is MNHGY and CDR2 SAAAGT. V was trimmed by 9 bases and J by 0 bases, leaving 9 bases between them. The CDR3: CASDEGSGANVLTF. The DNA of the CDR3 is TGTGCCAGTGATGAGGGCTCTGGGGCCAACGTCCTGACTTTC.

J is TRBJ2-1 and V is TRBV7-6; 9 bases match TRBD2. CDR3 size: 16 residues. The ends lost 2 bases at V and 6 bases at J; junction bases unmatched: 8. The germline CDR1 and CDR2 sequences are SGHVS and FNYEAQ. CDR3 loop: CASSLLAAGGLNEQFF. The CDR3 DNA reads TGTGCCAGCAGCTTATTGGCAGCGGGGGGCCTCAATGAGCAGTTCTTC.

A few counts support this clone. V is TRBV18 and J is TRBJ1-4; no firm D call. CDR1 is KGHSH, CDR2 LQKENI, per germline. CDR3 size: 15 residues. Trimming stripped 1 base from V and 0 bases from J, with 6 bases between. This chain's CDR3 is CASSPQRATNEKLFF. The CDR3 DNA is TGTGCCAGCTCACCACAGAGAGCAACTAATGAAAAACTGTTTTTT. Drawing the rest from reference TRBV18 and TRBJ1-4, the complete variable domain is NAGVMQNPRHLVRRRGQEARLRCSPMKGHSHVYWYRQLPEEGLKFMVYLQKENIIDESGMPKERFSAEFPKEGPSILRIQQVVRGDSAAYFCASSPQRATNEKLFFGSGTQLSVL.

The chain couples TRBV5-6 to TRBJ2-5; D remains unclear. The CDR3 spans 12 residues. V lost 3 bases and J 7 bases, leaving 10 bases between the germline ends. The germline V gene has CDR1 SGHDT and CDR2 YYEEEE. CDR3: CASSSDPGTQYF. As DNA, the CDR3 is TGTGCCAGCAGCTCGGACCCTGGGACCCAGTACTTC.